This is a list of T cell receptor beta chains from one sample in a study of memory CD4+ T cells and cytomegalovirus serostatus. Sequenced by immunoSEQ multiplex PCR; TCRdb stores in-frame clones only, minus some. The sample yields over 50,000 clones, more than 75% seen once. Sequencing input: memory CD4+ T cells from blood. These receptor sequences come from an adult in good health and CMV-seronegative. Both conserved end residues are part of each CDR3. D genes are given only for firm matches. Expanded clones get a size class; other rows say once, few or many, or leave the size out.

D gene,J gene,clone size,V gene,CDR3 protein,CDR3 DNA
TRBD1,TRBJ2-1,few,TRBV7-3,CASSLWGQGTSKQFF,TGTGCCAGCAGTTTGTGGGGACAGGGCACGTCGAAGCAGTTCTTC
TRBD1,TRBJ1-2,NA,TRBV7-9,CASSLYPGGWYGYTF,TGTGCCAGCAGCTTATATCCAGGGGGCTGGTATGGCTACACCTTC
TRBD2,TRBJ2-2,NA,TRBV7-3,CASSLGGTSRAGELFF,TGTGCCAGCAGCTTAGGTGGGACTAGTCGCGCCGGGGAGCTGTTTTTT
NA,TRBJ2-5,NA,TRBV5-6,CASSLLATQETQYF,TGTGCCAGCAGCTTGCTAGCGACACAAGAGACCCAGTACTTC
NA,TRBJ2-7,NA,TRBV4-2,CASSQDQGTEQYF,TGTGCCAGCAGCCAAGACCAGGGGACCGAGCAGTACTTC
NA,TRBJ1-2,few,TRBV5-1,CASSLVAGDNYGYTF,TGCGCCAGCAGCTTGGTGGCAGGAGATAACTATGGCTACACCTTC
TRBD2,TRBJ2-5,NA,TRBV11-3,CASSRGTKETQYF,TGTGCCAGCAGCCGAGGGACTAAAGAGACCCAGTACTTC
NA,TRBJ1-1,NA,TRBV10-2,CASREWEEVEAFF,TGCGCCAGCAGGGAGTGGGAGGAGGTTGAAGCTTTCTTT
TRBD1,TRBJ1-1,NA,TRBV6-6,CASSYKQGTEAFF,TGTGCCAGCAGTTACAAACAGGGGACTGAAGCTTTCTTT
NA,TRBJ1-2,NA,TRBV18,CASSPDGNYGYTF,TGTGCCAGCTCACCAGACGGAAACTATGGCTACACCTTC
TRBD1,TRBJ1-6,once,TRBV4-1,CASSQVGQGASYNSPLHF,TGCGCCAGCAGCCAAGTCGGACAGGGGGCATCCTATAATTCACCCCTCCACTTT
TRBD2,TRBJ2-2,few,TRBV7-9,CASSLGRLAGARRTGELFF,TGTGCCAGCAGCTTAGGGAGGCTAGCGGGAGCCCGTCGCACCGGGGAGCTGTTTTTT
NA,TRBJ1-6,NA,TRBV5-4,CASSLRQGQNSPLHF,TGTGCCAGCAGCTTGAGGCAGGGCCAAAATTCACCCCTCCACTTT
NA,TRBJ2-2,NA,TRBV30,CAWSSKTHTGELFF,TGTGCCTGGAGTTCCAAGACACACACCGGGGAGCTGTTTTTT
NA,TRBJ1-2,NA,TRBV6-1,CASSAGGGWGYTF,TGTGCCAGCAGTGCGGGAGGGGGTTGGGGCTACACCTTC